This TCR beta chain is from a study of blood T cell repertoires in COVID-19. In the study overall: Nucleic acid was either cDNA or gDNA, and it came from T cells, B-cell-depleted T cells, or PBMCs.

The CDR3 has 14 amino acids. V dropped 0 bases and J dropped 6 bases, with 8 bases sitting between them. Germline assignment: CDR1 LGHNA and CDR2 YNFKEQ. This table comes from immunoSEQ multiplex PCR, and its TCRdb copy is limited to in-frame clones, with some not included. This sample carries roughly 160,000 clones, roughly 88% of them seen once, and the ten largest clones take 10% to 15%. Recovered Cohort 3 donors showed two negative PCRs, clearance, or symptom resolution. Sequenced: PBMCs or T cells enriched from blood (not recorded which). The chain employs TRBV4-2 and TRBJ2-2; weak D call: TRBD1 (5 bases). This TCR was recovered from a woman aged 60-75 years who had recovered from COVID-19. CDR3 in amino acids: CASSQDSRAGELFF. The CDR3 DNA reads TGTGCCAGCAGCCAAGATAGCAGGGCCGGGGAGCTGTTTTTT.